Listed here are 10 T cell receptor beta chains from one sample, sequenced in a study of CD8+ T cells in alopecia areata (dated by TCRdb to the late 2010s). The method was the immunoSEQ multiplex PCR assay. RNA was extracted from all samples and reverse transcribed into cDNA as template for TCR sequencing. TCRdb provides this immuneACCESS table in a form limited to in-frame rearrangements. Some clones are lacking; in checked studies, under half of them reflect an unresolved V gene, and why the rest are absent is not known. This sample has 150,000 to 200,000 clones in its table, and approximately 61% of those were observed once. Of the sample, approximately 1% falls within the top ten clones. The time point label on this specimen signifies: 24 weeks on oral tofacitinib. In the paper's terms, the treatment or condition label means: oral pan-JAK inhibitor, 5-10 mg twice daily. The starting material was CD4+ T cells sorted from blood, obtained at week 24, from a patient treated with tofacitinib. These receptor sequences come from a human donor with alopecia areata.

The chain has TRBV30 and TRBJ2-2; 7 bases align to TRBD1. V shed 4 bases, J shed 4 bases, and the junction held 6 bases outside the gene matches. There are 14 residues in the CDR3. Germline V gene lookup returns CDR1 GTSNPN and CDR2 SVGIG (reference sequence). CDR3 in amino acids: CAWTGQRITGELFF. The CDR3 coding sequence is TGTGCCTGGACGGGACAGCGGATCACCGGGGAGCTGTTTTTT. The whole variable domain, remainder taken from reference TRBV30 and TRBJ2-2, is SQTIHQWPATLVQPVGSPLSLECTVEGTSNPNLYWYRQAAGRGLQLLFYSVGIGQISSEVPQNLSASRPQDRQFILSSKKLLLSDSGFYLCAWTGQRITGELFFGEGSRLTVL.

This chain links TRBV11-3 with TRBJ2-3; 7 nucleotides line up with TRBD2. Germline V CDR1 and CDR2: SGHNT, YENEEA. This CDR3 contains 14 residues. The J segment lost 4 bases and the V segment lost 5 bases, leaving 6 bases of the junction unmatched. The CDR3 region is CASSPTSVADTQYF. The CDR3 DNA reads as TGTGCCAGCAGCCCTACTAGCGTCGCAGATACGCAGTATTTT. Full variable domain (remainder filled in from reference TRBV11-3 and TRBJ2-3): EAGVVQSPRYKIIEKKQPVAFWCNPISGHNTLYWYLQNLGQGPELLIRYENEEAVDDSQLPKDRFSAERLKGVDSTLKIQPAELGDSAVYLCASSPTSVADTQYFGPGTRLTVL.

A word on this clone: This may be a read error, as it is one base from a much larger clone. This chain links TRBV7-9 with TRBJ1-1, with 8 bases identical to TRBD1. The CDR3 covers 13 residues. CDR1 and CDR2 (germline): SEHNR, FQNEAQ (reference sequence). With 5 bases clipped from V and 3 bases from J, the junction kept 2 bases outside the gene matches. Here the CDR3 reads CASSMDRDTEAFF. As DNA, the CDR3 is TGTGCCAGCAGCATGGACAGGGACACTGAAGCTTTCTTT.

The chain's CDR3 is CVTGENTGELFF. CDR3 DNA: TGTGTTACGGGGGAGAACACCGGGGAGCTGTTTTTT. This chain uses TRBV2 with TRBJ2-2, with D tentatively TRBD2 (6 bases). The germline gives CDR1 SNHLY, CDR2 FYNNEI. This CDR3 spans 12 amino acids.

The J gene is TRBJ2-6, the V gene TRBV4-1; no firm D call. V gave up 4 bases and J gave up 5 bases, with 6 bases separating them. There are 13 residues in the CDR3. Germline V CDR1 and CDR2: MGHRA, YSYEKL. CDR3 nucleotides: TGCGCCAGCAGCCCCCCTCGGGCCAACGTCCTGACTTTC. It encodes CASSPPRANVLTF.

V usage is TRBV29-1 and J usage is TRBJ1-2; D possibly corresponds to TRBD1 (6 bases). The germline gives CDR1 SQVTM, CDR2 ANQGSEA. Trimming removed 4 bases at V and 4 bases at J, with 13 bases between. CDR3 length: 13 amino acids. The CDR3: CSVVGDTPYGYTF. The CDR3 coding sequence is TGCAGCGTTGTGGGGGACACCCCCTATGGCTACACCTTC.

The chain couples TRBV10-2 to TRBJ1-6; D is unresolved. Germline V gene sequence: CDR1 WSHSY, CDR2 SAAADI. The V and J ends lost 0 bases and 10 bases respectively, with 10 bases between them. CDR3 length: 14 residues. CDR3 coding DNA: TGCGCCAGCAGTGAGTCTGAAAAGAGGTCACCCCTCCACTTT. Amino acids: CASSESEKRSPLHF.

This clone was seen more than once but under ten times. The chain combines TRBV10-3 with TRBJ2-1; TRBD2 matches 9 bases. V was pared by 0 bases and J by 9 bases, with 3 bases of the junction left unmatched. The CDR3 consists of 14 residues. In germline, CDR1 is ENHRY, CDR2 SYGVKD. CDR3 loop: CAISESLAGSEQFF. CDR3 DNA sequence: TGTGCCATCAGTGAGTCCCTAGCGGGGAGTGAGCAGTTCTTC.

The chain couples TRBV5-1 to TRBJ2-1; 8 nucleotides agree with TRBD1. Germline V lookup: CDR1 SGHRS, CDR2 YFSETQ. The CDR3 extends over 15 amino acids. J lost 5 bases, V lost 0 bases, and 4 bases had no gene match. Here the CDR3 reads CASSLEKTGDNEQFF. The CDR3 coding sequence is TGCGCCAGCAGCTTGGAGAAGACAGGGGACAATGAGCAGTTCTTC.

The CDR3 coding sequence is TGTGCCTGGAGCGCCGGTGTATTGGCGGAAATGGGTGAAAAACTGTTTTTT. It encodes CAWSAGVLAEMGEKLFF. V usage is TRBV30 and J usage is TRBJ1-4; no clear D gene. The CDR3 extends over 17 amino acids. Deletions cut 3 bases from V and 7 bases from J, with 24 bases between. Germline-derived CDR1 and CDR2 are GTSNPN and SVGIG (reference sequence).